This T cell receptor beta chain stems from a study of T-cell memory formation after mild COVID-19 (dated by TCRdb to the early 2020s). At the level of the whole study: Most TCR sequence clusters were specific to one of the two donors. Longitudinal TCRalpha and TCRbeta repertoire sequencing tracked T-cell clones expanding and contracting after mild COVID-19 in a couple of donors. The cohort was made up of two young adult volunteers, one female and one male, who were previously healthy.

According to the germline V gene, CDR1 reads SGHRS and CDR2 reads YFSETQ. Trimming costs V 0 bases and J 0 bases, and their ends lie 16 bases apart. The CDR3, from cysteine to phenylalanine, totals 18 residues. Just CDR3 DNA is preserved here, 54 bases in frame from base 1. The instrument was an Illumina NovaSeq 6000. TCRalpha and TCRbeta cDNA libraries were built by 5'RACE with constant-segment primers, adding sample barcodes and unique molecular identifiers. RNA was extracted from every sample with Trizol reagent. Libraries were amplified in two PCR steps, with a second sample barcode and Illumina TruSeq adapters added in the second step. Sequencing of the libraries was done on an Illumina NovaSeq, producing 2 x 150 bp paired-end reads. The original pipeline was this. The reads were demultiplexed and collapsed into UMI-guided consensus sequences using migec v1.2.7. Using mixcr v2.1.11, the UMI consensuses were aligned to TRA and TRB V and J templates and assembled into clonotypes. A clonotype was counted as expanded or contracted only when both edgeR and NoisET called the clonotype significant, with the noise models trained on biological replicates. For edgeR calls, the cutoffs were a false discovery rate-adjusted p below 0.01 and a log2 fold-change threshold of 1. As an exploratory analysis of dynamics, max-normalized trajectories of the 1000 most abundant clonotypes were examined with PCA combined with hierarchical clustering. Separately sequenced CD4+ and CD8+ repertoires were used to assign the CD4 or CD8 phenotype of responding clones. TCRdb itself trimmed the public reads at Q25 with fastp, ran MiXCR and retained productive beta chains. Each entry is one CDR3 protein sequence, shown with its most common DNA and genes. V and J calls and clone size were set by TCRdb, not the authors. Recorded for this sample are 350,000 to 450,000 distinct CDR3 sequences; approximately 15% of them occurred a single time. Clones ranked in the top ten supply roughly 22% of the sample.

PBMCs were isolated by Ficoll-Paque density gradient centrifugation. This clonotype has at least ten counts. It lacks a known antigen. There are no base qualities to consult, and no much larger clone falls within one base. The full study reports these points: Clones contracting from day 15 to 85 had balanced CD4/CD8 phenotypes, while a second wave expanding from day 15 to 37 was biased towards CD4+. The detection of some responding clones in pre-infection memory suggests that pre-existing cross-reactive memory T cells joined the SARS-CoV-2 response. SARS-CoV-2 specificity of the second-wave clones peaking on day 37 was not confirmed. The study included only two mild cases, and larger cohorts that include severe cases with pre-infection samples were judged to be necessary. Contracting CD4+ clones appeared mostly in the CM and EM memory subsets, whereas CD8+ clones were enriched in EMRA.

What was sequenced was PBMCs or a T cell subset sorted from them (not recorded which). The V and J segments used are TRBV5-1 and TRBJ1-5, with no confident D gene call. The sequence came from a man aged 18-30 years who had mild COVID-19 (a few samples of this study predate the infection). The sample titles of this study are shuffled in the database, so cell type and time point are left out; the donor was told from shared clones. The DNA sequence is as follows: TGCGCCAGCAGCTTGGGGCCATCAGGAGACCTTAGCAATCAGCCCCAGCATTTT. Its translation reads: CASSLGPSGDLSNQPQHF.